The 25 T cell receptor beta chains reported below all come from one sample, sequenced in a study of OX40 agonist ivuxolimab in advanced cancers. Assay used: immunoSEQ multiplex PCR; TCRdb lists only in-frame clones, some missing. The profile shows roughly 80,000 clones, more than 80% of them singletons. This specimen was CD4+ or CD8+ T cells sorted from blood, taken in a trial of the OX40 agonist ivuxolimab. The receptor set was obtained from an adult with an advanced solid tumor such as melanoma, head and neck, liver or kidney cancer.

The chain uses TRBV4-1 and TRBJ1-1; D is unresolved. Trimming stripped 1 base from V and 6 bases from J, with 15 bases between. Germline V gene lookup returns CDR1 MGHRA and CDR2 YSYEKL. There are 15 residues in the CDR3. The CDR3, as DNA: TGCGCCAGCAGCCAAGCTCTGGCAGACGAGCCTGAAGCTTTCTTT. Its translation: CASSQALADEPEAFF.

J is TRBJ2-3 and V is TRBV5-8, with 10 nucleotides matching TRBD2. CDR1 is SGHTS, CDR2 YDEGEE, per germline. The CDR3 spans 15 residues. V trimming: 3 bases; J trimming: 1 base; junction bases outside the gene matches: 2. The CDR3 here is CASSSGTSGTDTQYF. As DNA, the CDR3 is TGTGCCAGCAGCTCTGGGACTAGCGGCACAGATACGCAGTATTTT. Looking up the rest from reference TRBV5-8 and TRBJ2-3 gives the full variable domain: EAGVTQSPTHLIKTRGQQATLRCSPISGHTSVYWYQQALGLGLQFLLWYDEGEERNRGNFPPRFSGRQFPNYSSELNVNALELEDSALYLCASSSGTSGTDTQYFGPGTRLTVL.

This clone appeared a few times. This specimen includes other DNA sequences encoding the same CDR3. CDR3 loop: CASSLPGQPQHF. The DNA for the CDR3 is TGTGCCAGCAGTCTCCCAGGGCAGCCCCAGCATTTT. The chain uses TRBV5-4 and TRBJ1-5, with D maybe TRBD1 (5 bases). The CDR3 totals 12 residues. Germline V gene data show CDR1 as SGHNT and CDR2 as YYREEE (reference sequence). The V end was cut by 5 bases, the J end by 7 bases, with 10 bases between.

V is TRBV19 and J is TRBJ1-6, with 8 bases matching TRBD1. CDR3 length: 15 amino acids. With 5 bases clipped from V and 5 bases from J, the junction kept 5 bases outside the gene matches. The germline CDR1 and CDR2 sequences are LNHDA and SQIVND (reference sequence). CDR3 nucleotide sequence: TGTGCCAGTAGTCCAGGGACAGGCCATAATTCACCCCTCCACTTT. Encoded protein: CASSPGTGHNSPLHF.

The CDR3 nucleotides are TGTGCCAGTAGTATGCCAGGGGCTTCACTATTTTACACTGAAGCTTTCTTT. Its protein product is CASSMPGASLFYTEAFF. J is TRBJ1-1 and V is TRBV19; D is perhaps TRBD1 (6 bases). The CDR3 has 17 residues. With 3 bases removed from V and 3 bases from J, the gap between germline ends came to 20 bases. Per germline, CDR1 LNHDA and CDR2 SQIVND (reference sequence).

CDR3 nucleotides: TGTGCCAGCAGTCAAGCAGGGGTACGGACTGAAGCTTTCTTT. Translating it yields CASSQAGVRTEAFF. This chain uses TRBV7-2 with TRBJ1-1; tentative D call: TRBD1 (6 bases). The V gene lost 6 bases and the J gene lost 5 bases, with 16 bases spanning the gap. Germline CDR1 is SGHTA and CDR2 is FQGNSA. There are 14 residues in the CDR3.

The sample holds one count of this clone. The rearrangement joins TRBV5-6 to TRBJ2-6; 7 bases are shared with TRBD1. J was trimmed by 0 bases and V by 3 bases; bases with no gene match: 0. Germline lookup yields CDR1 SGHDT and CDR2 YYEEEE. The CDR3 runs 15 residues. As DNA, the CDR3 is TGTGCCAGCAGCTACAGGGGCTCTGGGGCCAACGTCCTGACTTTC. As protein: CASSYRGSGANVLTF.

The chain links TRBV7-9 to TRBJ2-7, with D possibly TRBD1 on 5 matching bases. Between the trimmed V and J ends, which lost 5 bases and 2 bases, there was a span of 19 bases. This CDR3 has 16 amino acids. The germline V gene encodes CDR1 SEHNR and CDR2 FQNEAQ (reference sequence). CDR3 amino acids: CASSGHSSDLAYEQYF. As DNA, the CDR3 is TGTGCCAGCAGCGGACACTCCTCGGACCTGGCCTACGAGCAGTACTTC.

The CDR3 DNA sequence: TGTGCCAGCTCGCGGTCTCAGGCGACCCCAGAGACCCAGTACTTC. Its translation is CASSRSQATPETQYF. The chain recombines TRBV11-2 with TRBJ2-5; D is undetermined. CDR1 SGHAT and CDR2 FQNNGV come from the germline V gene. V shed 8 bases and J shed 4 bases, with 20 bases lying between them. CDR3 size: 15 residues.

The chain carries TRBV11-1 and TRBJ2-5, with D perhaps TRBD2 (6 bases). The J call could be wrong; TRBJ2-7 is a better fit for the DNA end. This CDR3 is 13 amino acids long. The germline V gene encodes CDR1 SGHAT and CDR2 FQDESV (reference sequence). The CDR3, as DNA: TGTGCCAGCAGCCCGGGAGAGGAGCACGAGCAGTACTTC. It translates to CASSPGEEHEQYF.

The count of this clone is one. The V gene is TRBV14, the J gene TRBJ1-3, with D hard to call. The CDR3 is 14 amino acids. Per the germline V gene, CDR1 is SGHDN and CDR2 is FVKESK. Trimming stripped 6 bases from V and 0 bases from J, with 9 bases between. As DNA, the CDR3 is TGTGCCAGCAGATCACACGGCTCTGGAAACACCATATATTTT. Translation: CASRSHGSGNTIYF.

V is TRBV28 and J is TRBJ1-2; no clear D. The germline V gene has CDR1 MDHEN and CDR2 SYDVKM. The V gene lost 3 bases and the J gene lost 8 bases, with 13 bases spanning the gap. This CDR3 comprises 13 residues. The CDR3 protein is CASSFRWTGGYTF. The DNA of the CDR3 is TGTGCCAGCAGTTTTAGGTGGACTGGAGGCTACACCTTC.

The genes are TRBV19 and TRBJ2-4, with a tentative D call TRBD1 (5 bases). The CDR3 totals 13 residues. V dropped 0 bases and J dropped 7 bases, with 7 bases sitting between them. CDR1 is LNHDA and CDR2 is SQIVND in the germline V gene (reference sequence). CDR3: CASSIEGDNIQYF. CDR3 in DNA: TGTGCCAGTAGTATAGAAGGGGATAACATTCAGTACTTC.

The V gene is TRBV5-4, the J gene TRBJ2-5; D is unclear. The CDR3 totals 14 residues. Germline assignment: CDR1 SGHNT and CDR2 YYREEE (reference sequence). Trimming pared 0 bases from V and 7 bases from J, leaving 13 bases between. The CDR3 loop reads CASSLESGKGTQYF. In DNA form, the CDR3 reads TGTGCCAGCAGCTTGGAGAGTGGAAAAGGGACCCAGTACTTC.

The CDR3 region is CASSWDRGLRETQYF. In DNA form, the CDR3 reads TGTGCCAGCAGCTGGGACAGGGGACTCAGGGAGACCCAGTACTTC. The chain employs TRBV7-9 and TRBJ2-5; TRBD1 aligns across 10 bases. The CDR3 covers 15 residues. V trimming: 4 bases; J trimming: 5 bases; junction bases outside the gene matches: 7. The V gene's germline CDR1 is SEHNR and CDR2 FQNEAQ (reference sequence).

The rearrangement links TRBV7-2 to TRBJ2-5, with 9 bases that match TRBD2. Germline trimming cut 3 bases from V and 2 bases from J; bases unmatched to any gene: 4. Per the germline V gene, CDR1 is SGHTA and CDR2 is FQGNSA. The CDR3 spans 15 residues. CDR3 protein: CASSFVAGAQETQYF. CDR3 nucleotides: TGTGCCAGCAGCTTCGTAGCGGGGGCGCAAGAGACCCAGTACTTC.

V is TRBV7-2 and J is TRBJ1-1; D unresolved. This CDR3 has 16 amino acids. V dropped 5 bases and J dropped 1 base, with 17 bases sitting between them. CDR1 and CDR2 (germline): SGHTA, FQGNSA. The DNA of the CDR3 is TGTGCCAGCAGCCCCAATCGGCCTATGGGGAACACTGAAGCTTTCTTT. It specifies CASSPNRPMGNTEAFF.

The CDR3 DNA sequence: TGCGCCAGCAGCTTGAGGTTCTCGGGGGACACCCGGAACACCGGGGAGCTGTTTTTT. Translated, it gives CASSLRFSGDTRNTGELFF. The rearrangement links TRBV5-1 to TRBJ2-2; the D gene could be TRBD1 or TRBD2 (6 bases each). This CDR3 is 19 amino acids long. V was shortened by 1 base and J by 1 base, with 20 bases between the two germline ends. Per germline, CDR1 SGHRS and CDR2 YFSETQ. The variable domain in full, completed from reference TRBV5-1 and TRBJ2-2, reads KAGVTQTPRYLIKTRGQQVTLSCSPISGHRSVSWYQQTPGQGLQFLFEYFSETQRNKGNFPGRFSGRQFSNSRSEMNVSTLELGDSALYLCASSLRFSGDTRNTGELFFGEGSRLTVL.

The V gene is TRBV5-6, the J gene TRBJ2-4; 7 bases align to TRBD2. Germline CDR1 SGHDT, CDR2 YYEEEE. The CDR3 runs 14 residues. The V and J ends lost 4 bases and 14 bases, in that order; junction bases with no gene match: 15. This CDR3 reads CASSTGAGDGLEYF. CDR3 nucleotides: TGTGCCAGCAGCACCGGGGCGGGGGACGGCCTTGAGTACTTC.

V usage is TRBV5-8 and J usage is TRBJ1-2; the D gene is possibly TRBD1 (6 bases). CDR3 size: 15 residues. Germline V gene lookup returns CDR1 SGHTS and CDR2 YDEGEE. Trimming left V 4 bases short and J 4 bases short, with 17 bases between. Here the CDR3 DNA reads TGTGCCAGCAGCCCCCGGGACATACGGGGCTATGGCTACACCTTC. As protein: CASSPRDIRGYGYTF.

V is TRBV11-2 and J is TRBJ1-6; possibly TRBD1 for D (5 bases). The V end lost 1 base, the J end lost 7 bases, and 11 bases lay between the germline ends. This CDR3 contains 15 residues. Germline CDR1 reads SGHAT; CDR2 reads FQNNGV. In DNA, the CDR3 is TGTGCCAGCAGCTTAGGGGGAAGACAGAATTCACCCCTCCACTTT. Encoded protein: CASSLGGRQNSPLHF.

This clone occurred a few times. In DNA, the CDR3 is TGTGCCAGCAGCTTCGGGGCAGGGGGTCGGAACATTCAGTACTTC. Amino acid sequence: CASSFGAGGRNIQYF. The rearrangement links TRBV7-2 to TRBJ2-4, with 7 bases that match TRBD1. Germline loops: CDR1 SGHTA, CDR2 FQGNSA. With 3 bases clipped from V and 7 bases from J, the junction kept 9 bases outside the gene matches. The CDR3 runs 15 residues.

This clone has a handful of counts. The chain joins TRBV14 to TRBJ1-4, with a tentative D call TRBD1 (6 bases). Germline V CDR1 and CDR2: SGHDN, FVKESK. V was shortened by 0 bases and J by 7 bases, with 12 bases between the two germline ends. The CDR3 covers 15 residues. The CDR3 region is CASSQDHGRGEKLFF. In DNA, the CDR3 is TGTGCCAGCAGCCAAGATCATGGCAGGGGTGAAAAACTGTTTTTT.

The chain joins TRBV10-2 to TRBJ2-2; D is ambiguous. The CDR3 spans 15 residues. CDR1 is WSHSY and CDR2 is SAAADI in the germline V gene. Trimming cost V 11 bases and J 3 bases, with 19 bases left between them. DNA of the CDR3: TGCGCCGTGGCCTCCCGGTCTGCGGACACCGGGGAGCTGTTTTTT. Amino acids: CAVASRSADTGELFF.

V gene TRBV19 combines with J gene TRBJ2-4; perhaps TRBD1 as D (6 bases). The V gene's germline CDR1 is LNHDA and CDR2 SQIVND (reference sequence). The V end was cut by 6 bases, the J end by 0 bases, with 12 bases between. The CDR3 runs 15 residues. The DNA for the CDR3 is TGTGCCAGTAGCCCCGGGACATCAGCCAAAAACATTCAGTACTTC. This gives the protein CASSPGTSAKNIQYF.